Listed below are T cell receptor beta chains from one sample, sequenced in a study of shared clonotypes between healthy human individuals. Sequencing was performed with immunoSEQ multiplex PCR; in TCRdb, only in-frame clones are kept and a portion is missing. The data contain about 2 million clones, approximately 94% of them singletons. Sequenced: naive CD8+ T cells sorted from blood. These TCRs come from a man between 18 and 35 years old in good health. Each CDR3 is given with its conserved first and last residue. Fields, in order: V gene, J gene, D gene, clone size, CDR3 protein, CDR3 DNA. The D gene is left open where the match is weak. Size values are once, few and many counts, or a class for expanded clones, and some rows have none.

TRBV6-1	TRBJ1-2	TRBD1	.	CASSEGTGLDGYTF	TGTGCCAGCAGTGAAGGGACAGGATTGGATGGCTACACCTTC
TRBV4-1	TRBJ2-7	TRBD1	.	CASSQPTTGGPYEQYF	TGCGCCAGCAGCCAACCCACGACAGGGGGTCCCTACGAGCAGTACTTC
TRBV27	TRBJ2-1	TRBD1	.	CASSINRGYEQFF	TGTGCCAGCAGTATCAACAGGGGTTATGAGCAGTTCTTC
TRBV27	TRBJ1-5	.	.	CASSFSPGGNQPQHF	TGTGCCAGCAGTTTCAGCCCAGGGGGCAATCAGCCCCAGCATTTT
TRBV4-1	TRBJ2-2	TRBD1	.	CASSHPTGIDTGELFF	TGCGCCAGCAGCCACCCGACAGGGATCGACACCGGGGAGCTGTTTTTT
TRBV2	TRBJ2-5	.	.	CASTLAGTSAQETQYF	TGTGCCAGCACCTTAGCTGGGACATCGGCCCAAGAGACCCAGTACTTC
TRBV7-9	TRBJ2-7	.	.	CASSPYVRGSPYEQYF	TGTGCCAGCAGCCCCTACGTAAGAGGGTCCCCCTACGAGCAGTACTTC
TRBV11-2	TRBJ1-1	.	.	CASSSPGEATEAFF	TGTGCCAGCAGCTCACCAGGGGAGGCCACTGAAGCTTTCTTT
TRBV14	TRBJ2-1	.	once	CASSQFRGDEQFF	TGTGCCAGCAGCCAGTTCCGGGGAGATGAGCAGTTCTTC
TRBV2	TRBJ1-3	TRBD1	few	CASRVGQGSGNTIYF	TGTGCCAGCAGGGTGGGACAGGGGTCTGGAAACACCATATATTTT
TRBV27	TRBJ2-3	.	once	CASSPSGGMTDTQYF	TGTGCCAGCAGTCCCTCGGGCGGGATGACAGATACGCAGTATTTT
TRBV27	TRBJ2-1	TRBD2	once	CASSVRTAGGEQFF	TGTGCCAGCAGTGTACGGACTGCGGGGGGTGAGCAGTTCTTC
TRBV7-2	TRBJ1-4	TRBD1	.	CASSPRPGGYEKLFF	TGTGCCAGCAGCCCGCGGCCAGGGGGCTATGAAAAACTGTTTTTT
TRBV6-6	TRBJ2-7	.	.	CASSYGRGLGEQYF	TGTGCCAGCAGTTACGGCAGGGGATTGGGGGAGCAGTACTTC
TRBV7-2	TRBJ2-1	TRBD2	.	CASSWPLAGGIYNEQFF	TGTGCCAGCAGCTGGCCCCTAGCGGGGGGGATATACAATGAGCAGTTCTTC
TRBV6-5	TRBJ2-7	TRBD1	.	CASSYSGQGMRYEQYF	TGTGCCAGCAGTTACTCGGGACAGGGGATGAGATACGAGCAGTACTTC
TRBV7-9	TRBJ2-3	.	.	CASSLGLWGADTQYF	TGTGCCAGCAGCTTAGGGCTTTGGGGCGCAGATACGCAGTATTTT
TRBV9	TRBJ2-7	.	.	CASSGNGYEQYF	TGTGCCAGCAGCGGAAACGGCTACGAGCAGTACTTC
TRBV11-2	TRBJ2-6	.	once	CASSLGGNSPSGANVLTF	TGTGCCAGCAGCTTAGGGGGGAATAGTCCTTCTGGGGCCAACGTCCTGACTTTC
TRBV7-2	TRBJ2-1	.	.	CASSLGGGRGNEQFF	TGTGCCAGCAGCCTAGGCGGGGGCAGGGGCAATGAGCAGTTCTTC
TRBV4-1	TRBJ2-7	TRBD2	.	CASSQDPSGRALSYEQYF	TGCGCCAGCAGCCAAGACCCTAGCGGGAGGGCCTTGTCCTACGAGCAGTACTTC
TRBV27	TRBJ2-1	TRBD2	once	CASSLAEYNEQFF	TGTGCCAGCAGTCTAGCGGAATACAATGAGCAGTTCTTC
TRBV9	TRBJ1-1	.	.	CASSVLGEGREAFF	TGTGCCAGCAGCGTTTTAGGTGAGGGGAGGGAAGCTTTCTTT
TRBV6-6	TRBJ1-2	TRBD1	.	CASNLQGANYGYTF	TGTGCCAGCAACCTACAGGGGGCAAACTATGGCTACACCTTC
TRBV30	TRBJ2-7	.	.	CAWSVGRTGAKSEQYF	TGTGCCTGGAGCGTCGGCCGGACGGGCGCAAAGTCCGAGCAGTACTTC
TRBV2	TRBJ2-2	.	.	CASSEALDFGELFF	TGTGCCAGCAGTGAAGCGCTAGATTTCGGGGAGCTGTTTTTT
TRBV30	TRBJ2-2	.	.	CALEGGRAVGELFF	TGTGCCTTGGAAGGGGGGAGGGCCGTCGGGGAGCTGTTTTTT
TRBV27	TRBJ1-1	.	.	CASSSLGDTEAFF	TGTGCCAGCAGTTCCCTGGGGGACACTGAAGCTTTCTTT
TRBV30	TRBJ2-2	TRBD2	.	CAWSVRSSGRTSNTGELFF	TGTGCCTGGAGTGTACGGTCTAGCGGGAGGACCTCGAACACCGGGGAGCTGTTTTTT
TRBV7-9	TRBJ1-1	.	.	CASSYGDHTEAFF	TGTGCCAGCAGCTATGGGGACCACACTGAAGCTTTCTTT
TRBV2	TRBJ2-4	.	.	CASGWGDKNIQYF	TGTGCCAGCGGCTGGGGCGACAAAAACATTCAGTACTTC
TRBV27	TRBJ2-3	TRBD2	.	CASTFTLAGGPGTQYF	TGTGCCAGCACCTTTACTCTAGCGGGGGGGCCCGGAACGCAGTATTTT
TRBV19	TRBJ2-7	.	.	CASSMYADEQYF	TGTGCCAGTAGTATGTACGCGGACGAGCAGTACTTC
TRBV10-3	TRBJ2-3	.	.	CAISEYSASTDTQYF	TGTGCCATCAGTGAGTACAGTGCTAGCACAGATACGCAGTATTTT
TRBV27	TRBJ2-2	TRBD1	.	CASSRITIGTGVTGELFF	TGTGCCAGCAGCCGCATTACCATAGGGACAGGGGTCACCGGGGAGCTGTTTTTT
TRBV29-1	TRBJ2-2	.	.	CSVEDFLSGELFF	TGCAGCGTTGAGGACTTCCTCTCCGGGGAGCTGTTTTTT
TRBV5-4	TRBJ1-1	TRBD1	.	CASSRGQGDTEAFF	TGTGCCAGCAGCCGGGGACAGGGGGACACTGAAGCTTTCTTT
TRBV15	TRBJ1-2	.	once	CATTPGSGNSYTF	TGTGCCACCACCCCTGGTTCGGGGAACAGCTACACCTTC
TRBV4-1	TRBJ2-2	.	.	CASSLIQGGRGGELFF	TGCGCCAGCAGTCTAATCCAGGGTGGGCGAGGCGGGGAGCTGTTTTTT
TRBV12-1	TRBJ2-2	.	.	CASSFDSGLNTGELFF	TGTGCCAGCAGCTTCGATAGCGGACTGAACACCGGGGAGCTGTTTTTT
TRBV2	TRBJ1-2	TRBD1	few	CASRGQEDNYGYTF	TGTGCCAGCAGGGGACAGGAGGACAACTATGGCTACACCTTC
TRBV7-9	TRBJ1-4	.	.	CASSPPFGSVNEKLFF	TGTGCCAGCAGCCCACCCTTCGGATCGGTTAATGAAAAACTGTTTTTT
TRBV2	TRBJ2-7	TRBD2	.	CATGTSGDYEQYF	TGTGCCACCGGGACTAGCGGAGACTACGAGCAGTACTTC
TRBV19	TRBJ2-7	.	.	CASSMVPGYSYEQYF	TGTGCCAGTAGTATGGTTCCAGGGTACTCCTACGAGCAGTACTTC
TRBV28	TRBJ2-1	TRBD1	once	CASRDGTGGFNEQFF	TGTGCCAGCAGAGATGGGACAGGGGGGTTCAATGAGCAGTTCTTC
TRBV19	TRBJ2-1	TRBD1	.	CASSTYDRVEQFF	TGTGCCAGTAGTACTTACGACAGGGTTGAGCAGTTCTTC
TRBV10-2	TRBJ2-7	TRBD2	once	CASSDIGLAGEGEQYF	TGCGCCAGCAGTGATATCGGACTAGCGGGAGAAGGCGAGCAGTACTTC
TRBV18	TRBJ2-7	TRBD1	.	CASSPRDRAWFEQYF	TGTGCCAGCTCCCCAAGGGACAGGGCTTGGTTCGAGCAGTACTTC
TRBV10-2	TRBJ2-7	.	.	CASGGGLNSYEQYF	TGCGCCAGTGGGGGGGGGCTGAACTCCTACGAGCAGTACTTC
TRBV14	TRBJ2-1	.	once	CASSQDVRTAYNEQFF	TGTGCCAGCAGCCAAGATGTTCGGACAGCCTACAATGAGCAGTTCTTC
TRBV19	TRBJ2-1	.	.	CASSYEETSYNEQFF	TGTGCCAGTAGTTACGAGGAAACCTCCTACAATGAGCAGTTCTTC
TRBV4-1	TRBJ2-1	.	once	CASSQVTSYNEQFF	TGCGCCAGCAGCCAAGTGACTTCCTACAATGAGCAGTTCTTC